The 6 T cell receptor beta chains presented below share a single source sample, sequenced in a study of shared clonotypes between healthy human individuals. Sequencing used immunoSEQ multiplex PCR; TCRdb keeps in-frame clones, though not all of them. The repertoire consists of some 580,000 clones, with 95% to 98% occurring once and the leading ten covering around 0.06%. Material: naive CD4+ T cells sorted from blood. Subset in this sample: CD45RA+ positively selected. These receptors came from a young woman in good health.

This clone was found once. The chain is built from TRBV19 and TRBJ2-1; TRBD2 matches 9 bases. J gave up 9 bases and V 7 bases, and 7 bases lay outside the gene matches. The length of the CDR3 is 13 residues. Germline V gene data show CDR1 as LNHDA and CDR2 as SQIVND (reference sequence). CDR3 DNA sequence: TGTGCCAGTATGATTAGCGGGAGTTCTGAGCAGTTCTTC. This codes for CASMISGSSEQFF.

The CDR3 sequence: CASSGQGSPETQYF. The CDR3 bases are TGTGCCAGCAGTGGTCAAGGGAGTCCGGAGACCCAGTACTTC. This chain joins TRBV2 and TRBJ2-5; D may be TRBD2 (5 bases). Germline assignment: CDR1 SNHLY and CDR2 FYNNEI. V lost 4 bases and J 5 bases, leaving 14 bases between the germline ends. The CDR3 is 14 amino acids. The entire variable domain, with the rest obtained from reference TRBV2 and TRBJ2-5, is as follows: EPEVTQTPSHQVTQMGQEVILRCVPISNHLYFYWYRQILGQKVEFLVSFYNNEISEKSEIFDDQFSVERPDGSNFTLKIRSTKLEDSAMYFCASSGQGSPETQYFGPGTRLLVL.

The gene calls are TRBV30 and TRBJ2-5; D perhaps matches TRBD2 (6 bases). The CDR3 extends over 13 amino acids. Trimming shortened V by 0 bases and J by 5 bases, and 10 bases separated the two germline ends. In germline, CDR1 is GTSNPN, CDR2 SVGIG (reference sequence). CDR3 DNA: TGTGCCTGGAGTGTAGTTGGAGGGGAGACCCAGTACTTC. Its protein is CAWSVVGGETQYF. Filled out from reference TRBV30 and TRBJ2-5, the complete variable domain reads SQTIHQWPATLVQPVGSPLSLECTVEGTSNPNLYWYRQAAGRGLQLLFYSVGIGQISSEVPQNLSASRPQDRQFILSSKKLLLSDSGFYLCAWSVVGGETQYFGPGTRLLVL.

The CDR3, as DNA: TGTGCCTGGAGTACCGGGACAGGGGCCGAAAAACTGTTTTTT. Protein: CAWSTGTGAEKLFF. V usage is TRBV30 and J usage is TRBJ1-4, with TRBD1 matching over 10 bases. The trim removed 2 bases at V and 8 bases at J, leaving 5 bases unmatched. Germline V gene data show CDR1 as GTSNPN and CDR2 as SVGIG (reference sequence). The CDR3 spans 14 residues.

This clone was seen just once. The V and J genes are TRBV7-9 and TRBJ2-6, with D perhaps TRBD1 or TRBD2 (5 bases each). V lost 5 bases, J lost 2 bases, and 7 bases lay in between. Germline V lookup: CDR1 SEHNR, CDR2 FQNEAQ (reference sequence). This CDR3 is 14 amino acids long. The CDR3, as DNA: TGTGCCAGCAGCCCGGGGCCTGGGGCCAACGTCCTGACTTTC. This codes for CASSPGPGANVLTF.

The chain carries TRBV6-1 and TRBJ1-5; D gene ambiguous. V was trimmed by 7 bases and J by 2 bases, leaving 15 bases between them. Germline V gene sequence: CDR1 MNHNS, CDR2 SASEGT. CDR3 length: 15 amino acids. The CDR3 DNA is TGTGCCAGCACGCAAGTTTGGAAGGGCAATCAGCCCCAGCATTTT. This gives the protein CASTQVWKGNQPQHF.